This TCR beta chain was profiled in a study of blood T cell repertoires in COVID-19. Across the whole study: Samples came from the United States, Italy and Spain, spanning acute and convalescent COVID-19.

Sequencing used immunoSEQ multiplex PCR; TCRdb keeps in-frame clones, though not all of them. The table shows 150,000 to 200,000 clones, with 82% occurring only once. After removal of 2 bases from V and 2 bases from J, the junction contained 10 bases not matched to a gene. In germline, CDR1 is SNHLY, CDR2 FYNNEI. CDR3 length: 19 amino acids. This TCR was sampled from a woman over 75 with active or convalescent COVID-19. Sequencing was performed on peripheral blood. This chain uses TRBV2 with TRBJ2-2; 11 bases are shared with TRBD2. The CDR3 here is CASSETTSGAGRNTGELFF. For the CDR3, the DNA is TGTGCCAGCAGTGAAACGACTAGCGGGGCGGGTCGCAACACCGGGGAGCTGTTTTTT.